This entry lists 10 T cell receptor beta chains sequenced from one sample in a study of blood T cells in healthy people across ages. Primers used in a second PCR of about 7 to 12 cycles were a sample-barcoded 5' primer and a J-beta primer mix. Using its own MiXCR run on the 5' RACE reads, TCRdb lists one record per CDR3 protein. The sample includes about 760,000 distinct CDR3 sequences, around 50% of them seen just once. Input material: blood. The source is a man aged 35-49 years in good health.

The chain carries TRBV14 and TRBJ2-3; a possible D gene is TRBD1 (6 bases). The CDR3 is 17 residues long. The V end lost 0 bases, the J end lost 14 bases, and 27 bases lay between the germline ends. Per germline, CDR1 SGHDN and CDR2 FVKESK. The CDR3: CASSQDRDKGEDRYAYF. The CDR3 DNA is TGTGCCAGCAGCCAAGACCGGGACAAAGGCGAGGACAGATACGCGTATTTT.

This clonotype was observed once. The rearrangement uses TRBV7-2 and TRBJ2-1, with D possibly being TRBD1 or TRBD2 (5 bases each). The V gene lost 4 bases and the J gene lost 6 bases, with 13 bases spanning the gap. The germline CDR1 and CDR2 sequences are SGHTA and FQGNSA. The CDR3 consists of 14 residues. In DNA form, the CDR3 reads TGTGCCAGCAGCTCGGACCGGGACCCCAATGAGCAGTTCTTC. This encodes CASSSDRDPNEQFF. The entire variable domain, with the rest obtained from reference TRBV7-2 and TRBJ2-1, is as follows: GAGVSQSPSNKVTEKGKDVELRCDPISGHTALYWYRQSLGQGLEFLIYFQGNSAPDKSGLPSDRFSAERTGGSVSTLTIQRTQQEDSAVYLCASSSDRDPNEQFFGPGTRLTVL.

Ten or more counts support this clonotype. The chain couples TRBV18 to TRBJ1-2; D unresolved. CDR3 length: 12 amino acids. Germline-derived CDR1 and CDR2 are KGHSH and LQKENI. The V end lost 6 bases, the J end lost 1 base, and 6 bases lay between the germline ends. The CDR3 region is CASSQNNYGYTF. Written as DNA, the CDR3 is TGTGCCAGCTCTCAGAATAACTATGGCTACACCTTC. The full variable domain, completed using reference TRBV18 and TRBJ1-2, is NAGVMQNPRHLVRRRGQEARLRCSPMKGHSHVYWYRQLPEEGLKFMVYLQKENIIDESGMPKERFSAEFPKEGPSILRIQQVVRGDSAAYFCASSQNNYGYTFGSGTRLTVV.

The chain has TRBV9 and TRBJ2-1; the match to TRBD2 covers 13 bases. The CDR3 is 19 amino acids. The trim removed 6 bases at V and 5 bases at J, leaving 17 bases unmatched. Germline lookup yields CDR1 SGDLS and CDR2 YYNGEE. The CDR3 here is CASKAGPGLAGWGDNEQFF. Written as DNA, the CDR3 is TGTGCCAGCAAGGCAGGGCCGGGACTAGCGGGATGGGGAGACAATGAGCAGTTCTTC.

This clonotype has a handful of counts. The chain links TRBV20-1 to TRBJ2-1; TRBD2 matches 8 bases. The J segment lost 6 bases and the V segment lost 3 bases, leaving 10 bases of the junction unmatched. Per the germline V gene, CDR1 is DFQATT and CDR2 is SNEGSKA (reference sequence). CDR3 length: 15 residues. CDR3 nucleotide sequence: TGCAGTGCTAGCGGGAGGGCCTTACAATCCAATGAGCAGTTCTTC. It yields the protein CSASGRALQSNEQFF.

This clonotype was counted a few times. V and J are TRBV28 and TRBJ2-7; tentatively, D is TRBD1 (5 bases). Germline assignment: CDR1 MDHEN and CDR2 SYDVKM. Trimming cost V 5 bases and J 3 bases, with 14 bases left between them. CDR3 length: 14 amino acids. CDR3 sequence: CASSPLTEDYEQYF. The CDR3 DNA sequence: TGTGCCAGCAGTCCCCTGACAGAAGACTACGAGCAGTACTTC.

The chain is built from TRBV4-1 and TRBJ2-3; D is uncertain. Trimming pared 1 base from V and 0 bases from J, leaving 8 bases between. The CDR3 extends over 15 amino acids. The germline gives CDR1 MGHRA, CDR2 YSYEKL. The CDR3 DNA is TGCGCCAGCAGCCAAGTACGTTTAAGCACAGATACGCAGTATTTT. Its protein product is CASSQVRLSTDTQYF.

The chain joins TRBV10-3 to TRBJ2-3; 12 bases are shared with TRBD2. The CDR3 consists of 16 residues. After removal of 3 bases from V and 1 base from J, the junction contained 2 bases not matched to a gene. The V gene's germline CDR1 is ENHRY and CDR2 SYGVKD. The CDR3 sequence is CAISDLAGGRTDTQYF. In nucleotides, the CDR3 is TGTGCCATCAGTGACCTAGCGGGGGGGCGCACAGATACGCAGTATTTT.

This clonotype was seen a single time. This chain links TRBV28 with TRBJ2-4; TRBD2 matches 12 bases. TRBJ2-7 matches the DNA end more closely, so the J call is doubtful. CDR1 is MDHEN and CDR2 is SYDVKM in the germline V gene. The CDR3 contains 16 residues. The CDR3 sequence is CASSFKLAGGLYEQYF. DNA for the CDR3: TGTGCCAGCAGTTTTAAGCTAGCGGGAGGGCTCTACGAGCAGTACTTC.

This clonotype was detected only a few times. CDR3 sequence reads: CSADPVAGMQYF. The CDR3 DNA sequence: TGCAGTGCGGACCCCGTGGCAGGGATGCAGTACTTC. This chain connects TRBV20-1 to TRBJ2-7, with D maybe TRBD1 (5 bases). The V and J ends lost 6 bases and 9 bases respectively, with 18 bases between them. Germline V CDR1 and CDR2: DFQATT, SNEGSKA (reference sequence). The CDR3 sequence is 12 residues long.